The next 14 T cell receptor beta chains were all read from a single sample in a study of T-cell memory formation after mild COVID-19 (dated by TCRdb to 2020 to 2022). Preparation of the library involved 5' RACE. Sequenced using an Illumina NovaSeq 6000. TCRdb took the public reads, trimmed them with fastp at Q25, ran MiXCR for clone calling and kept in-frame beta chains. Here each entry gathers all rows of one CDR3 protein and keeps the most common genes and DNA. The table for this sample lists about 200,000 distinct CDR3 sequences; 9.5% of them were counted only once. In total, the top ten clones hold 3% to 4.5% of the sample. The sample was PBMCs or a T cell subset sorted from them (not recorded which). The source is a man in his late teens or twenties who had mild COVID-19 (a few samples of this study predate the infection). The sample titles of this study are shuffled in the database, so cell type and time point are left out; the donor was told from shared clones.

This clonotype turned up a few times. A much larger clone lies one base from this, so it may be a read error. The chain has TRBV29-1 and TRBJ2-1; 9 bases fit TRBD2. There are 15 residues in the CDR3. Unmatched junction bases numbered 12, after V lost 5 bases and J lost 7 bases. The germline V gene has CDR1 SQVTM and CDR2 ANQGSEA. The CDR3 DNA reads TGCAGCGTTAACGTAATGCGGGGGGGCATGAATGAGCAGTTCTTC. Translation gives CSVNVMRGGMNEQFF.

This rearrangement joins TRBV3-1 to TRBJ1-5; no clear D. The ends were cut back, 0 bases at V and 5 bases at J, with 8 bases in the middle. The CDR3 sequence is 14 residues long. The germline gives CDR1 LGHDT, CDR2 YNNKEL (reference sequence). In DNA form, the CDR3 reads TGTGCCAGCAGCCAAGAAAGTGCGGATCAGCCCCAGCATTTT. It yields the protein CASSQESADQPQHF.

Ten or more counts support this clonotype. This chain connects TRBV12-3 or TRBV12-4 to TRBJ2-7; no clear D gene. The CDR3 extends over 12 amino acids. V was cut by 2 bases and J by 3 bases, with 5 bases left in between. CDR3 DNA sequence: TGTGCCAGCAGTTTAACTGGCTACGAGCAGTACTTC. Translation: CASSLTGYEQYF.

The chain recombines TRBV7-8 with TRBJ2-3; 10 bases fit TRBD1. Germline-derived CDR1 and CDR2 are SGHVS and FQNEAQ. V lost 8 bases to trimming and J lost 7 bases; unmatched junction nucleotides: 12. The CDR3 length is 15 residues. In nucleotides, the CDR3 is TGTGCCAGCGTAATTGGACAGGGGGGCGTGAATACGCAGTATTTT. It encodes CASVIGQGGVNTQYF. The full variable domain, its missing parts supplied by reference TRBV7-8 and TRBJ2-3, is GAGVSQSPRYKVAKRGQDVALRCDPISGHVSLFWYQQALGQGPEFLTYFQNEAQLDKSGLPSDRFFAERPEGSVSTLKIQRTQQEDSAVYLCASVIGQGGVNTQYFGPGTRLTVL.

The chain combines TRBV18 with TRBJ1-2; D ambiguous. Trimming took off 6 bases at V and 7 bases at J, with 15 bases between the two ends. The CDR3 consists of 13 residues. Per germline, CDR1 KGHSH and CDR2 LQKENI. CDR3 nucleotide sequence: TGTGCCAGCTCCCCCACAGAATTTCGTGGCTACACCTTC. Its protein product is CASSPTEFRGYTF.

The table lists this clonotype with a few counts. The chain uses TRBV20-1 and TRBJ1-2; D is unresolved. The CDR3 runs 15 residues. V dropped 6 bases and J dropped 0 bases, with 17 bases sitting between them. Germline V CDR1 and CDR2: DFQATT, SNEGSKA (reference sequence). Written as DNA, the CDR3 is TGCAGTGCCCCTGGAGGGAGGGCCTCTAACTATGGCTACACCTTC. This encodes CSAPGGRASNYGYTF.

The table lists this clonotype with a few counts. The V gene is TRBV27, the J gene TRBJ2-5, with a weak D call TRBD2 (6 bases). V was trimmed by 5 bases and J by 7 bases, leaving 14 bases between them. Germline V CDR1 and CDR2: MNHEY, SMNVEV (reference sequence). The CDR3 runs 13 residues. The CDR3 loop reads CASSKLEEGTQYF. For the CDR3, the DNA is TGTGCCAGCAGTAAACTAGAGGAGGGGACCCAGTACTTC.

Only a few counts were recorded for this clonotype. V and J are TRBV9 and TRBJ1-1; tentatively, D is TRBD1 (6 bases). The CDR3 is made up of 15 amino acids. Germline V CDR1 and CDR2: SGDLS, YYNGEE. Between the trimmed V and J ends, which lost 4 bases and 6 bases, there was a span of 19 bases. The CDR3 loop is CASSLEAARGAEAFF. The CDR3 nucleotides read TGTGCCAGCAGCCTGGAGGCGGCTAGGGGGGCTGAAGCTTTCTTT.

This clonotype came up many times. V usage is TRBV5-1 and J usage is TRBJ2-5; D is possibly TRBD1 (5 bases). V lost 2 bases to trimming and J lost 0 bases, with 11 bases between them. The CDR3 runs 15 residues. Looked up from germline, CDR1 is SGHRS and CDR2 is YFSETQ. CDR3 loop: CASSFGRENQETQYF. CDR3 coding DNA: TGCGCCAGCAGCTTCGGCAGGGAAAACCAAGAGACCCAGTACTTC.

This clonotype was seen many times. The chain uses TRBV5-1 and TRBJ2-5, with no clear D. Per the germline V gene, CDR1 is SGHRS and CDR2 is YFSETQ. The CDR3 has 13 amino acids. The V gene lost 2 bases and the J gene lost 5 bases, with 10 bases spanning the gap. The CDR3: CASSFGPDETQYF. The CDR3 nucleotides are TGCGCCAGCAGCTTCGGGCCTGACGAGACCCAGTACTTC. Full variable domain (missing parts from reference TRBV5-1 and TRBJ2-5): KAGVTQTPRYLIKTRGQQVTLSCSPISGHRSVSWYQQTPGQGLQFLFEYFSETQRNKGNFPGRFSGRQFSNSRSEMNVSTLELGDSALYLCASSFGPDETQYFGPGTRLLVL.

A few counts support this clonotype. This rearrangement joins TRBV7-2 to TRBJ2-5; 10 nucleotides line up with TRBD2. The V gene's germline CDR1 is SGHTA and CDR2 FQGNSA. CDR3 length: 14 residues. Trimming cost V 5 bases and J 9 bases; bases outside gene matches: 9. CDR3 sequence reads: CASSPQAGGLPQYF. The DNA for the CDR3 is TGTGCCAGCAGCCCTCAAGCGGGGGGGCTTCCCCAGTACTTC. Full variable domain (outside the CDR3, taken from reference TRBV7-2 and TRBJ2-5): GAGVSQSPSNKVTEKGKDVELRCDPISGHTALYWYRQSLGQGLEFLIYFQGNSAPDKSGLPSDRFSAERTGGSVSTLTIQRTQQEDSAVYLCASSPQAGGLPQYFGPGTRLLVL.

This clonotype occurred many times. The chain combines TRBV12-3 or TRBV12-4 with TRBJ1-3; no firm D call. The germline V and J ends were trimmed by 6 bases and 0 bases, with 12 bases remaining between them. This CDR3 region has 15 residues. The CDR3 DNA is TGTGCCAGCAGGGCAGACGGAAGCTCTGGAAACACCATATATTTT. Translated: CASRADGSSGNTIYF.

Many counts were recorded for this clonotype. CDR3 in DNA: TGTGCCAGCAGCGCCGGGACTGTTCCCGGGGAGCTGTTTTTT. Translation: CASSAGTVPGELFF. The V call is TRBV9, the J call TRBJ2-2, with a possible D match to TRBD2 (6 bases). Per germline, CDR1 SGDLS and CDR2 YYNGEE. The CDR3 is made up of 14 amino acids. The ends were cut back, 3 bases at V and 6 bases at J, with 12 bases in the middle.

The sample holds a few counts of this clonotype. V and J are TRBV7-2 and TRBJ2-1; TRBD2 matches at 10 bases. Germline assignment: CDR1 SGHTA and CDR2 FQGNSA. CDR3 length: 15 amino acids. The J segment lost 9 bases and the V segment lost 4 bases, leaving 9 bases of the junction unmatched. The CDR3 loop is CASSSIAGGSIEQFF. CDR3 sequence (DNA): TGTGCCAGCAGCTCCATAGCGGGGGGAAGCATTGAGCAGTTCTTC.